The rows below give T cell receptor beta chains drawn from one sample of a study of cytomegalovirus exposure and HLA in healthy donors. This table comes from immunoSEQ multiplex PCR, and its TCRdb copy is limited to in-frame clones, with some not included. The repertoire consists of 140,000 to 150,000 clones, with around 72% occurring once and the leading ten covering approximately 2%. Sequenced input: PBMCs. These receptors all come from a man aged 40-49 years in good health and CMV-seronegative. The CDR3 runs from the conserved cysteine through the conserved F or W. The D gene is left open where the match is weak.

v_gene,j_gene,d_gene,CDR3aa,CDR3nt
TRBV5-1,TRBJ2-7,TRBD2,CASSWREGSYEQYF,TGCGCCAGCAGCTGGAGGGAGGGCTCTTACGAGCAGTACTTC
TRBV7-2,TRBJ2-3,TRBD2,CASSPKLAGGTDTQYF,TGTGCCAGCAGCCCCAAACTAGCGGGAGGTACAGATACGCAGTATTTT
TRBV4-1,TRBJ2-2,TRBD2,CASSQEPGLAANTGELFF,TGCGCCAGCAGCCAAGAACCGGGACTAGCGGCGAACACCGGGGAGCTGTTTTTT
TRBV9,TRBJ1-4,NA,CASSFRQDHNEKLFF,TGTGCCAGCAGCTTTCGACAGGATCATAATGAAAAACTGTTTTTT
TRBV28,TRBJ2-7,TRBD2,CASSFQREVDEQYF,TGTGCCAGCAGTTTTCAGCGGGAGGTCGACGAGCAGTACTTC
TRBV5-1,TRBJ2-1,TRBD1,CASSGGDRGIFNEQFF,TGCGCCAGCAGCGGGGGGGACAGGGGAATATTTAATGAGCAGTTCTTC
TRBV18,TRBJ1-4,TRBD1,CASSPMDREKLFF,TGTGCCAGCTCACCGATGGACAGGGAAAAACTGTTTTTT
TRBV5-6,TRBJ2-5,TRBD1,CASSYKPGQGYETQYF,TGTGCCAGCAGCTATAAACCGGGACAGGGTTATGAGACCCAGTACTTC
TRBV6-5,TRBJ2-7,TRBD1,CASSAGGYPPYEQYF,TGTGCCAGCAGTGCAGGGGGATATCCTCCCTACGAGCAGTACTTC
TRBV28,TRBJ2-3,TRBD2,CASSFPGLAGSTDTQYF,TGTGCCAGCAGTTTCCCGGGACTAGCGGGGAGCACAGATACGCAGTATTTT